The next 20 T cell receptor beta chains were all read from a single sample in a study of identical twins. A single record per CDR3 protein comes from TCRdb applying MiXCR to the 5' RACE reads. The sample carries some 500,000 distinct CDR3 sequences, 14% recorded once. The same data also went into a second study, on yellow fever vaccine responses in identical twins.

Sequencing was performed on CD4+ T cells sorted from blood. All receptors come from a woman between 18 and 30 years old in good health.

A few counts support this clonotype. The rearrangement links TRBV30 to TRBJ1-2; TRBD1 matches at 7 bases. The CDR3 spans 13 residues. CDR1 is GTSNPN, CDR2 SVGIG, per germline (reference sequence). The V and J ends lost 5 bases and 4 bases, in that order; junction bases with no gene match: 7. The CDR3: CAWLITGAYGYTF. Here the CDR3 DNA reads TGTGCCTGGCTTATCACAGGGGCCTATGGCTACACCTTC.

This clonotype was observed a handful of times. V gene TRBV5-1 combines with J gene TRBJ1-4, with D possibly being TRBD1 (6 bases). The V end lost 4 bases, the J end lost 2 bases, and 12 bases lay between the germline ends. The CDR3 covers 15 residues. CDR1 SGHRS and CDR2 YFSETQ come from the germline V gene. CDR3 in amino acids: CASSVQGFTNEKLFF. The CDR3 nucleotides are TGCGCCAGCAGCGTACAGGGTTTCACTAATGAAAAACTGTTTTTT.

The sample holds many counts of this clonotype. The chain has TRBV12-3 or TRBV12-4 and TRBJ1-4, with D uncertain. Trimming removed 3 bases at V and 6 bases at J, with 17 bases between. The CDR3 consists of 16 residues. The CDR3 loop reads CASSFTSGPPHEKLFF. CDR3 bases: TGTGCCAGCAGTTTTACCTCAGGCCCTCCTCATGAAAAACTGTTTTTT.

This clonotype has a count of ten or more. The DNA for the CDR3 is TGTGCCAGCCACCTGGCCGTCCAATCACCCCTCCACTTT. Translation gives CASHLAVQSPLHF. The chain combines TRBV2 with TRBJ1-6; D unclear. Germline V gives CDR1 SNHLY, CDR2 FYNNEI. The CDR3 totals 13 residues. Trimming removed 8 bases from V and 10 bases from J, with 15 bases in between. Full variable domain (outside the CDR3, taken from reference TRBV2 and TRBJ1-6): EPEVTQTPSHQVTQMGQEVILRCVPISNHLYFYWYRQILGQKVEFLVSFYNNEISEKSEIFDDQFSVERPDGSNFTLKIRSTKLEDSAMYFCASHLAVQSPLHFGNGTRLTVT.

This chain joins TRBV19 and TRBJ2-3; the D gene is possibly TRBD2 (5 bases). V shed 5 bases and J shed 4 bases, with 13 bases lying between them. This CDR3 comprises 14 residues. Germline lookup yields CDR1 LNHDA and CDR2 SQIVND (reference sequence). The CDR3 here is CASSSRGAPDTQYF. The DNA of the CDR3 is TGTGCCAGTAGTTCCCGGGGTGCACCAGATACGCAGTATTTT.

The V gene is TRBV6-1, the J gene TRBJ1-6, with 10 bases fitting TRBD1. The V gene end was trimmed by 10 bases and the J gene end by 7 bases; junction bases not matched to a gene: 13. The V gene's germline CDR1 is MNHNS and CDR2 SASEGT. This CDR3 is built from 16 residues. In DNA form, the CDR3 reads TGTGCCACGGGAAGACAGGGGGCGCATGCCAATTCACCCCTCCACTTT. Amino acid sequence: CATGRQGAHANSPLHF.

The rearrangement links TRBV6-5 to TRBJ2-7; D is unclear. This CDR3 has 11 residues. V lost 4 bases to trimming and J lost 9 bases, with 10 bases between them. Germline V gene lookup returns CDR1 MNHEY and CDR2 SVGAGI. This CDR3 reads CASSSRSRQYF. DNA for the CDR3: TGTGCCAGCAGTTCCCGCAGCCGGCAGTACTTC.

The V and J genes are TRBV20-1 and TRBJ1-1, with TRBD1 matching over 7 bases. The CDR3 loop spans 14 amino acids. The V segment lost 0 bases and the J segment 4 bases; nucleotides outside the gene matches: 5. Germline V gene sequence: CDR1 DFQATT, CDR2 SNEGSKA (reference sequence). CDR3 nucleotides: TGCAGTGCTAGAGAGGGACAGCAGATCACTGAAGCTTTCTTT. Translated: CSAREGQQITEAFF.

This clonotype has at least ten counts. The J gene is TRBJ2-1, the V gene TRBV5-1; the match to TRBD1 covers 10 bases. The CDR3 runs 16 residues. CDR1 is SGHRS and CDR2 is YFSETQ in the germline V gene. Trimming removed 0 bases from V and 3 bases from J; junction bases left unmatched: 3. This CDR3 reads CASSLGQGAIYNEQFF. The CDR3 bases are TGCGCCAGCAGCTTGGGACAGGGGGCCATCTACAATGAGCAGTTCTTC.

The sample holds one count of this clonotype. The V gene is TRBV5-4, the J gene TRBJ2-1; TRBD1 agrees at 7 bases. Germline loops: CDR1 SGHNT, CDR2 YYREEE (reference sequence). Germline trimming cut 0 bases from V and 9 bases from J; bases unmatched to any gene: 9. The CDR3 loop spans 15 amino acids. This CDR3 is CASSLVIGGKGEQFF. DNA of the CDR3: TGTGCCAGCAGCTTGGTTATAGGGGGCAAGGGTGAGCAGTTCTTC.

V gene TRBV20-1 combines with J gene TRBJ2-3; unclear D gene. V shed 3 bases and J shed 11 bases, with 12 bases lying between them. There are 11 residues in the CDR3. From germline, CDR1 is DFQATT and CDR2 SNEGSKA (reference sequence). In DNA, the CDR3 is TGCAGTGCTAGTGTTAAGGTTGAGCAGTATTTT. Its translation is CSASVKVEQYF.

The sample holds one count of this clonotype. At one boundary the junction diverges from the germline segment, which might be a read error. CDR3 amino acids: CANSLGGQGGDTQYF. The CDR3 DNA reads TGTGCCAACAGCTTAGGGGGACAGGGAGGAGATACGCAGTATTTT. The chain recombines TRBV7-8 with TRBJ2-3; 9 nucleotides match TRBD1. Looked up from germline, CDR1 is SGHVS and CDR2 is FQNEAQ. The CDR3 totals 15 residues.

The chain recombines TRBV6-5 with TRBJ2-5, with 8 bases that match TRBD1. CDR1 and CDR2 from the germline V gene are MNHEY and SVGAGI. After removal of 4 bases from V and 4 bases from J, the junction contained 5 bases not matched to a gene. CDR3 size: 14 residues. The CDR3 coding sequence is TGTGCCAGCAGTTTCGGACAGGGCCGAGAGACCCAGTACTTC. Translated: CASSFGQGRETQYF.

This clonotype was observed many times. V usage is TRBV25-1 and J usage is TRBJ2-3, with 7 positions matching TRBD1. This CDR3 comprises 13 residues. After removal of 5 bases from V and 6 bases from J, the junction contained 5 bases not matched to a gene. Germline V gene data show CDR1 as MGHDK and CDR2 as SYGVNS. DNA of the CDR3: TGTGCCAGCAGTCGAACAGGGGCGGATACGCAGTATTTT. This sequence encodes CASSRTGADTQYF. Full variable domain (remainder filled in from reference TRBV25-1 and TRBJ2-3): EADIYQTPRYLVIGTGKKITLECSQTMGHDKMYWYQQDPGMELHLIHYSYGVNSTEKGDLSSESTVSRIRTEHFPLTLESARPSHTSQYLCASSRTGADTQYFGPGTRLTVL.

The chain carries TRBV7-9 and TRBJ2-3; 9 bases line up with TRBD2. The CDR3 is 15 residues long. Germline V lookup: CDR1 SEHNR, CDR2 FQNEAQ (reference sequence). V trimming: 4 bases; J trimming: 5 bases; junction bases outside the gene matches: 7. CDR3 nucleotide sequence: TGTGCCAGCAGCTATTACGGACTAGCGCAAGATACGCAGTATTTT. It encodes CASSYYGLAQDTQYF.

In this sample, this clonotype turned up a few times. This chain connects TRBV5-4 to TRBJ2-5, with D tentatively TRBD1 (6 bases). The V end lost 4 bases, the J end lost 4 bases, and 17 bases lay between the germline ends. CDR3 length: 15 amino acids. The germline V gene encodes CDR1 SGHNT and CDR2 YYREEE (reference sequence). CDR3 in amino acids: CASSRDPQGGETQYF. The CDR3 DNA reads TGTGCCAGCAGCAGGGACCCCCAAGGGGGAGAGACCCAGTACTTC.

The V and J genes are TRBV5-1 and TRBJ1-4; 8 bases are shared with TRBD1. CDR3 length equals 14 residues. In germline, CDR1 is SGHRS, CDR2 YFSETQ. Unmatched junction bases numbered 3, after V lost 0 bases and J lost 8 bases. CDR3 in amino acids: CASSLGTGKEKLFF. The CDR3 DNA reads TGCGCCAGCAGCTTGGGGACAGGGAAAGAAAAACTGTTTTTT.

A few counts support this clonotype. The V and J genes are TRBV9 and TRBJ2-6; D gene uncertain. V lost 1 base to trimming and J lost 0 bases, with 5 bases between them. The CDR3 consists of 15 residues. Germline CDR1 reads SGDLS; CDR2 reads YYNGEE. This CDR3 reads CASSVTASGANVLTF. For the CDR3, the DNA is TGTGCCAGCAGCGTAACCGCCTCTGGGGCCAACGTCCTGACTTTC.

The chain is built from TRBV7-8 and TRBJ1-5; D possibly corresponds to TRBD1 (5 bases). The ends were cut back, 5 bases at V and 6 bases at J, with 11 bases in the middle. The CDR3 length is 13 residues. Germline V gene data show CDR1 as SGHVS and CDR2 as FQNEAQ. CDR3 coding DNA: TGTGCCAGCAGCGGCACGCAGGGTCAGCCCCAGCATTTT. This gives the protein CASSGTQGQPQHF.

This clonotype was observed a handful of times. This chain joins TRBV12-3 or TRBV12-4 and TRBJ1-2; TRBD1 matches 7 bases. V shed 6 bases, J shed 4 bases, and the junction held 2 bases outside the gene matches. The CDR3 consists of 12 residues. This CDR3 is CASRTGTYGYTF. As DNA, the CDR3 is TGTGCCAGCAGGACAGGGACCTATGGCTACACCTTC.